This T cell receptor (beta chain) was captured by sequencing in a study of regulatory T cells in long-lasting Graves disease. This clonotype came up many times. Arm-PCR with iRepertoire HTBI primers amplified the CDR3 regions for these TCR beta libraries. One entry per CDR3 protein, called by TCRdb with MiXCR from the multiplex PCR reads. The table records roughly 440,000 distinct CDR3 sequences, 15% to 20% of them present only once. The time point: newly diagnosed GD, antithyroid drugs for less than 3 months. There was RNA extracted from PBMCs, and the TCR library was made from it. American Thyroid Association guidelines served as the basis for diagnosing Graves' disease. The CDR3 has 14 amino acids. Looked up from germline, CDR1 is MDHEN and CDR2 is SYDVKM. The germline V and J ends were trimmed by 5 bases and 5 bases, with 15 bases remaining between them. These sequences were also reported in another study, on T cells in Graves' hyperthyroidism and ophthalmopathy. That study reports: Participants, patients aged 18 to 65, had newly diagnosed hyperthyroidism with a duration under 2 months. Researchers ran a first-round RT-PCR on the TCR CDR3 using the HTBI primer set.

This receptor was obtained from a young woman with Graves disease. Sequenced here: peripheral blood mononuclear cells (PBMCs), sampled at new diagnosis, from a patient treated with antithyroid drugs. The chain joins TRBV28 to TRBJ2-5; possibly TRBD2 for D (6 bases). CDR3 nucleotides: TGTGCCAGCAGTCCTCCGGAGGGCACGGAGACCCAGTACTTC. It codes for CASSPPEGTETQYF.